The next 14 T cell receptor beta chains were all read from a single sample in a study of early T cells in non-severe SARS-CoV-2 infection. TCRdb independently ran MiXCR on the 5' RACE reads; one entry per CDR3 protein. The data hold fewer than 40,000 distinct CDR3 sequences, with roughly 4.5% observed a single time. Sequenced input: whole blood. The receptors come from an adult who was a healthcare worker with PCR-confirmed SARS-CoV-2 infection or an uninfected control (not recorded which).

Note on this clonotype: This sequence may be a read error, since a much larger clone differs from it by one base. The chain couples TRBV5-1 to TRBJ2-3, with TRBD2 matching over 8 bases. Germline V gene lookup returns CDR1 SGHRS and CDR2 YFSETQ. The length of the CDR3 is 16 residues. J was trimmed by 4 bases and V by 3 bases; bases with no gene match: 10. The CDR3 DNA sequence: TGCGCCAGCAGCTCCGGGACTAGTCCCAGCGCAGATACGCAGTATTTT. Translating gives CASSSGTSPSADTQYF.

This clonotype was seen many times. The rearrangement uses TRBV7-2 and TRBJ1-4; the D gene is possibly TRBD1 (6 bases). CDR1 and CDR2 (germline): SGHTA, FQGNSA. V was trimmed by 5 bases and J by 3 bases, leaving 10 bases between them. This CDR3 comprises 14 residues. The CDR3 region has the DNA TGTGCCAGCAGCAGGGGGACACCTAATGAAAAACTGTTTTTT. Protein product: CASSRGTPNEKLFF. Full variable domain (missing parts from reference TRBV7-2 and TRBJ1-4): GAGVSQSPSNKVTEKGKDVELRCDPISGHTALYWYRQSLGQGLEFLIYFQGNSAPDKSGLPSDRFSAERTGGSVSTLTIQRTQQEDSAVYLCASSRGTPNEKLFFGSGTQLSVL.

Ten or more counts support this clonotype. The chain couples TRBV12-3 or TRBV12-4 to TRBJ1-1, with unresolved D. V shed 6 bases and J shed 2 bases, with 10 bases lying between them. The CDR3 runs 13 residues. The DNA for the CDR3 is TGTGCCAGCAGCCGACTGGTAAACACTGAAGCTTTCTTT. Translated: CASSRLVNTEAFF.

This clonotype was counted many times. V is TRBV5-1 and J is TRBJ2-1, with no clear D. The CDR3 contains 14 residues. The V and J ends lost 4 bases and 9 bases respectively, with 17 bases between them. CDR1 and CDR2 from the germline V gene are SGHRS and YFSETQ. CDR3 sequence reads: CASSPSGQLVEQFF. The CDR3 bases are TGCGCCAGCAGCCCGTCAGGCCAGCTGGTTGAGCAGTTCTTC.

The sample holds many counts of this clonotype. The V and J genes are TRBV30 and TRBJ2-7, with 9 positions matching TRBD2. Losses at the gene ends were 3 bases for V and 6 bases for J; bases not matched to a gene: 9. Germline V gene lookup returns CDR1 GTSNPN and CDR2 SVGIG (reference sequence). CDR3 length: 14 residues. CDR3 loop: CAWSGTSSISEQYF. The CDR3 nucleotides read TGTGCCTGGAGCGGGACTAGCTCGATCTCCGAGCAGTACTTC.

The CDR3 DNA sequence: TGCAGCGTATGGGAGTCCTACAATGAGCAGTTCTTC. It specifies CSVWESYNEQFF. The V call is TRBV29-1, the J call TRBJ2-1; tentatively, D is TRBD2 (5 bases). This CDR3 is 12 amino acids long. Germline V CDR1 and CDR2: SQVTM, ANQGSEA. The germline V and J ends were trimmed by 6 bases and 1 base, with 7 bases remaining between them.

This rearrangement joins TRBV5-8 to TRBJ2-7; D perhaps matches TRBD1 (6 bases). The germline CDR1 and CDR2 sequences are SGHTS and YDEGEE. This CDR3 spans 14 amino acids. V was clipped by 4 bases and J by 0 bases, with 11 bases between them. CDR3 protein: CASSRNRVSYEQYF. CDR3 sequence (DNA): TGTGCCAGCAGCCGCAACAGGGTCTCCTACGAGCAGTACTTC.

This clonotype was detected many times. The V gene is TRBV7-9, the J gene TRBJ2-1, with unresolved D. CDR3 size: 14 residues. Germline CDR1 and CDR2: SEHNR and FQNEAQ (reference sequence). Trimming took off 5 bases at V and 9 bases at J, with 17 bases between the two ends. CDR3 coding DNA: TGTGCCAGCAGCCGAGCAAGCGATCTGGTTGAGCAGTTCTTC. As protein: CASSRASDLVEQFF. The complete variable domain, with remaining parts taken from reference TRBV7-9 and TRBJ2-1, reads DTGVSQNPRHKITKRGQNVTFRCDPISEHNRLYWYRQTLGQGPEFLTYFQNEAQLEKSRLLSDRFSAERPKGSFSTLEIQRTEQGDSAMYLCASSRASDLVEQFFGPGTRLTVL.

Ten or more counts support this clonotype. The CDR3: CASSPGKDYGYTF. CDR3 nucleotides: TGTGCCAGCAGTCCAGGGAAGGACTATGGCTACACCTTC. The chain couples TRBV6-6 to TRBJ1-2; perhaps TRBD1 as D (5 bases). CDR1 MNHNY and CDR2 SVGAGI come from the germline V gene (reference sequence). Trimming removed 5 bases from V and 3 bases from J, with 10 bases in between. The CDR3 contains 13 residues.

Notes on this clonotype: A much larger clone differs from this one at a single base, so this may be a read error. The chain links TRBV7-2 to TRBJ2-3; D uncertain. The CDR3 runs 15 residues. Germline V CDR1 and CDR2: SGHTA, FQGNSA. Trimming stripped 3 bases from V and 3 bases from J, with 13 bases between. Here the CDR3 reads CASSFRRPETDTQYF. The DNA of the CDR3 is TGTGCCAGCAGCTTCAGGCGGCCTGAAACAGATACGCAGTATTTT.

This clonotype showed up many times. V gene TRBV30 combines with J gene TRBJ2-5; D remains ambiguous. This CDR3 comprises 13 residues. Germline CDR1 is GTSNPN and CDR2 is SVGIG (reference sequence). The V and J ends lost 5 bases and 7 bases respectively, with 17 bases between them. The chain's CDR3 is CAWGIAPSGTQYF. DNA of the CDR3: TGTGCCTGGGGTATCGCGCCCTCCGGGACCCAGTACTTC.

This clonotype was counted many times. The chain employs TRBV20-1 and TRBJ2-2; D not resolved. Germline CDR1 and CDR2: DFQATT and SNEGSKA (reference sequence). V lost 6 bases and J 2 bases, leaving 10 bases between the germline ends. The CDR3 consists of 13 residues. This chain's CDR3 is CSATGTNTGELFF. CDR3 sequence (DNA): TGCAGTGCAACCGGCACCAACACCGGGGAGCTGTTTTTT.

This clonotype was recorded many times. The rearrangement joins TRBV10-2 to TRBJ2-1, with D perhaps TRBD2 (5 bases). V dropped 2 bases and J dropped 0 bases, with 11 bases sitting between them. Germline values: CDR1 WSHSY, CDR2 SAAADI. This CDR3 region has 16 residues. The chain's CDR3 is CASSELLRASYNEQFF. For the CDR3, the DNA is TGCGCCAGCAGTGAGCTACTGAGGGCCTCCTACAATGAGCAGTTCTTC.

This clonotype was observed at least ten times. The chain is built from TRBV18 and TRBJ1-1; 7 nucleotides agree with TRBD1. V was pared by 5 bases and J by 0 bases, with 3 bases of the junction left unmatched. The CDR3 spans 14 residues. Germline CDR1 is KGHSH and CDR2 is LQKENI. CDR3 nucleotide sequence: TGTGCCAGCTCAATGACAGGGCTGAACACTGAAGCTTTCTTT. Encoded protein: CASSMTGLNTEAFF. Using reference TRBV18 and TRBJ1-1 for the parts outside the CDR3, the full variable domain is NAGVMQNPRHLVRRRGQEARLRCSPMKGHSHVYWYRQLPEEGLKFMVYLQKENIIDESGMPKERFSAEFPKEGPSILRIQQVVRGDSAAYFCASSMTGLNTEAFFGQGTRLTVV.